These T cell receptor beta chains were read from a single sample in a study of blood T cell repertoires in COVID-19. TCRdb's copy holds only in-frame clones and misses some; the assay was immunoSEQ multiplex PCR. The data show roughly 36,000 clones, 75% to 90% seen once. Source material: peripheral blood. The source of these receptors is a man aged 55 to 69 with acute or convalescent COVID-19. The CDR3 runs from the conserved cysteine through the conserved F or W. Fields, in order: CDR3 protein, CDR3 DNA, D gene, J gene, V gene, clone size. D genes are given only for firm matches. Size values are once, few and many counts, or a class for expanded clones, and some rows have none.

CDR3: CASKGQAGANIGQFF; DNA: TGTGCCAGCAAAGGTCAAGCGGGCGCCAACATTGGGCAGTTCTTC; D: NA; J: TRBJ2-1; V: TRBV6-5; size: NA
CDR3: CASSLDRGQGGNTIYF; DNA: TGTGCCAGCAGCTTAGATAGGGGGCAGGGTGGAAACACCATATATTTT; D: TRBD1; J: TRBJ1-3; V: TRBV13; size: NA
CDR3: CASSPAAGTDTQYF; DNA: TGTGCCAGCTCGCCGGCAGCGGGCACAGATACGCAGTATTTT; D: NA; J: TRBJ2-3; V: TRBV18; size: NA
CDR3: CASKAMNGYNEQFF; DNA: TGTGCCAGTAAAGCGATGAATGGGTACAATGAGCAGTTCTTC; D: NA; J: TRBJ2-1; V: TRBV19; size: NA
CDR3: CASSLTQAGGPYNEQFF; DNA: TGTGCCAGCTCACTCACCCAAGCGGGAGGCCCCTACAATGAGCAGTTCTTC; D: TRBD2; J: TRBJ2-1; V: TRBV18; size: few
CDR3: CASSQDRGTDTQYF; DNA: TGTGCCAGCAGCCAAGACCGGGGCACAGATACGCAGTATTTT; D: NA; J: TRBJ2-3; V: TRBV5-4; size: few
CDR3: CASSEGTGLNYGYTF; DNA: TGCGCCAGCAGCGAGGGGACAGGGCTTAACTATGGCTACACCTTC; D: TRBD1; J: TRBJ1-2; V: TRBV4-1; size: NA
CDR3: CASSQVRRSRTEAFF; DNA: TGTGCCAGCAGCCAAGTTCGGCGCTCGCGGACTGAAGCTTTCTTT; D: NA; J: TRBJ1-1; V: TRBV14; size: once
CDR3: CASSLQTKNIQYF; DNA: TGTGCCAGCAGCTTACAAACCAAAAACATTCAGTACTTC; D: NA; J: TRBJ2-4; V: TRBV7-3; size: NA
CDR3: CASSHFDSLNQPQHF; DNA: TGTGCCAGCAGTCATTTCGACAGTCTCAATCAGCCCCAGCATTTT; D: NA; J: TRBJ1-5; V: TRBV6-2/TRBV6-3; size: NA
CDR3: CASSLLGGRNTIYF; DNA: TGTGCCAGCAGTTTACTCGGGGGTAGAAACACCATATATTTT; D: NA; J: TRBJ1-3; V: TRBV28; size: NA
CDR3: CASSWAGPNEQFF; DNA: TGTGCCAGCAGTTGGGCGGGGCCCAATGAGCAGTTCTTC; D: NA; J: TRBJ2-1; V: TRBV27; size: NA
CDR3: CASRAGVGETQYF; DNA: TGTGCCAGCAGGGCGGGAGTAGGAGAGACCCAGTACTTC; D: TRBD2; J: TRBJ2-5; V: TRBV27; size: NA
CDR3: CASNTGGRGTDTQYF; DNA: TGCGCCTCCAACACGGGGGGGCGTGGCACAGATACGCAGTATTTT; D: TRBD2; J: TRBJ2-3; V: TRBV10-2; size: once
CDR3: CASSLVLGREAFF; DNA: TGTGCCAGCAGCTTAGTGTTGGGGAGAGAAGCTTTCTTT; D: NA; J: TRBJ1-1; V: TRBV7-2; size: NA
CDR3: CASSGTGGKTNEKLFF; DNA: TGTGCCAGCAGTGGTACAGGGGGTAAGACTAATGAAAAACTGTTTTTT; D: TRBD1; J: TRBJ1-4; V: TRBV6-1; size: NA
CDR3: CASSQDQGTEAFF; DNA: TGCGCCAGCAGCCAAGACCAGGGCACTGAAGCTTTCTTT; D: NA; J: TRBJ1-1; V: TRBV4-1; size: NA
CDR3: CASSRVGADEQFF; DNA: TGTGCCAGCAGTCGGGTGGGAGCCGATGAGCAGTTCTTC; D: NA; J: TRBJ2-1; V: TRBV28; size: NA
CDR3: CASRGLAGGGRGFYEQYF; DNA: TGTGCCAGCAGAGGACTAGCGGGAGGGGGACGGGGCTTCTACGAGCAGTACTTC; D: TRBD2; J: TRBJ2-7; V: TRBV5-8; size: once
CDR3: CASSYGGGTEAFF; DNA: TGTGCCAGCAGTTACGGCGGGGGCACTGAAGCTTTCTTT; D: NA; J: TRBJ1-1; V: TRBV6-5; size: NA
CDR3: CASSSGYLGTGRGYTF; DNA: TGCGCCAGCAGCTCGGGGTACCTGGGGACAGGGAGAGGCTACACCTTC; D: TRBD1; J: TRBJ1-2; V: TRBV5-1; size: NA
CDR3: CASSFALRDSGRDTQYF; DNA: TGTGCCAGCAGCTTCGCCCTCCGGGACTCGGGACGAGATACGCAGTATTTT; D: NA; J: TRBJ2-3; V: TRBV5-4; size: NA
CDR3: CASSPGQTIAKNIQYF; DNA: TGTGCCAGCAGCCCGGGACAGACAATAGCCAAAAACATTCAGTACTTC; D: TRBD1; J: TRBJ2-4; V: TRBV9; size: NA
CDR3: CASSRQGFTEAFF; DNA: TGCGCCAGCAGTCGACAGGGTTTCACTGAAGCTTTCTTT; D: TRBD1; J: TRBJ1-1; V: TRBV5-1; size: NA
CDR3: CASRKTGGTEAFF; DNA: TGTGCCAGCCGGAAGACAGGGGGCACTGAAGCTTTCTTT; D: TRBD1; J: TRBJ1-1; V: TRBV12-3/TRBV12-4; size: NA
CDR3: CASSLREVAAGELFF; DNA: TGTGCCAGCTCGCTCAGGGAGGTGGCGGCCGGGGAGCTGTTTTTT; D: NA; J: TRBJ2-2; V: TRBV18; size: NA
CDR3: CASSRMRAANMADTQYF; DNA: TGTGCCAGCAGCCGGATGCGAGCGGCCAACATGGCAGATACGCAGTATTTT; D: NA; J: TRBJ2-3; V: TRBV7-9; size: NA
CDR3: CASSPWGPGESPLHF; DNA: TGTGCCAGCTCCCCTTGGGGGCCGGGTGAATCACCCCTCCACTTT; D: NA; J: TRBJ1-6; V: TRBV2; size: NA
CDR3: CASSEGQAYYTF; DNA: TGTGCCAGCAGTGAAGGGCAGGCCTACTACACCTTC; D: NA; J: TRBJ1-2; V: TRBV6-1; size: NA
CDR3: CASSPGQGSTGANVLTF; DNA: TGCGCCAGTTCCCCCGGACAGGGGTCTACTGGGGCCAACGTCCTGACTTTC; D: TRBD1; J: TRBJ2-6; V: TRBV4-1; size: few
CDR3: CASSLDSVQGAFF; DNA: TGTGCCAGCAGCTTAGATTCGGTGCAGGGAGCTTTCTTT; D: NA; J: TRBJ1-1; V: TRBV7-3; size: NA
CDR3: CASRHAGTGRGGDYGYTF; DNA: TGTGCCAGCAGACATGCCGGGACAGGGCGCGGGGGTGACTATGGCTACACCTTC; D: TRBD1; J: TRBJ1-2; V: TRBV5-4; size: NA
CDR3: CAWSGRIFNEQFF; DNA: TGTGCCTGGAGTGGCAGGATTTTCAATGAGCAGTTCTTC; D: NA; J: TRBJ2-1; V: TRBV30; size: NA
CDR3: CASSLTGPYGYTF; DNA: TGTGCCAGCAGTTTAACAGGCCCCTATGGCTACACCTTC; D: NA; J: TRBJ1-2; V: TRBV12-3/TRBV12-4; size: NA
CDR3: CASSERGPEAFF; DNA: TGTGCCAGCAGTGAAAGGGGGCCTGAAGCTTTCTTT; D: TRBD1; J: TRBJ1-1; V: TRBV6-1; size: NA
CDR3: CASRLQAIPNQPQHF; DNA: TGTGCCAGTAGACTCCAGGCAATTCCCAATCAGCCCCAGCATTTT; D: NA; J: TRBJ1-5; V: TRBV19; size: NA
CDR3: CASSPGQSGEAFF; DNA: TGTGCCAGCTCACCCGGACAGTCTGGTGAAGCTTTCTTT; D: NA; J: TRBJ1-1; V: TRBV18; size: NA
CDR3: CSVEQSPNTEAFF; DNA: TGCAGCGTTGAGCAGTCCCCGAACACTGAAGCTTTCTTT; D: NA; J: TRBJ1-1; V: TRBV29-1; size: NA
CDR3: CASSLGQVNTEAFF; DNA: TGTGCCAGCAGTTTGGGACAGGTGAACACTGAAGCTTTCTTT; D: TRBD1; J: TRBJ1-1; V: TRBV28; size: NA
CDR3: CASSLQGLEAFF; DNA: TGTGCCAGCAGCCTACAGGGGCTTGAAGCTTTCTTT; D: TRBD1; J: TRBJ1-1; V: TRBV3-1/TRBV3-2; size: NA
CDR3: CASSTGAAQYF; DNA: TGTGCCAGCAGCACAGGGGCCGCGCAGTACTTC; D: TRBD1; J: TRBJ2-7; V: TRBV6-2/TRBV6-3; size: few
CDR3: CASSDLVASGNLYEQYF; DNA: TGTGCCAGCAGTGATCTGGTTGCTAGCGGGAACCTCTACGAGCAGTACTTC; D: TRBD2; J: TRBJ2-7; V: TRBV2; size: once
CDR3: CATKTGGTEAFF; DNA: TGTGCGACAAAAACAGGTGGCACTGAAGCTTTCTTT; D: NA; J: TRBJ1-1; V: TRBV2; size: NA
CDR3: CASSFRATNEKLFF; DNA: TGTGCCAGCAGCTTCCGGGCAACTAATGAAAAACTGTTTTTT; D: NA; J: TRBJ1-4; V: TRBV7-8; size: once
CDR3: CASSQRESGTDTQYF; DNA: TGTGCCAGCAGCCAGCGGGAGAGTGGCACAGATACGCAGTATTTT; D: TRBD2; J: TRBJ2-3; V: TRBV6-2/TRBV6-3; size: NA
CDR3: CASSQEGPQAKAFF; DNA: TGTGCCAGCAGCCAAGAGGGGCCCCAAGCAAAAGCTTTCTTT; D: NA; J: TRBJ1-1; V: TRBV4-2; size: few
CDR3: CASMGTGHGYTF; DNA: TGTGCCAGTATGGGGACAGGGCATGGCTACACCTTC; D: TRBD1; J: TRBJ1-2; V: TRBV19; size: NA
CDR3: CASTPLSTEYDSYEQYF; DNA: TGTGCCAGCACCCCCTTGTCGACGGAGTACGATTCCTACGAGCAGTACTTC; D: NA; J: TRBJ2-7; V: TRBV28; size: NA
CDR3: CASSQGAGYTDTQYF; DNA: TGTGCCAGCAGCCAGGGGGCGGGGTACACAGATACGCAGTATTTT; D: TRBD1; J: TRBJ2-3; V: TRBV7-2; size: NA
CDR3: CSARGGGSYEQYF; DNA: TGCAGCGCCCGGGGGGGAGGGTCCTACGAGCAGTACTTC; D: TRBD2; J: TRBJ2-7; V: TRBV29-1; size: NA
CDR3: CASSQVDRFSGNTIYF; DNA: TGTGCCAGCAGCCAAGTTGACAGGTTCTCTGGAAACACCATATATTTT; D: NA; J: TRBJ1-3; V: TRBV4-2; size: NA
CDR3: CASSQGGLAFF; DNA: TGTGCCAGCAGTCAAGGGGGTTTGGCTTTCTTT; D: NA; J: TRBJ1-1; V: TRBV28; size: NA
CDR3: CASSESSRGEQFF; DNA: TGCGCCAGCAGTGAGTCGAGTCGCGGTGAGCAGTTCTTC; D: NA; J: TRBJ2-1; V: TRBV10-1; size: NA
CDR3: CASSPPGQAADTQYF; DNA: TGTGCCAGCTCACCACCGGGCCAAGCAGCAGATACGCAGTATTTT; D: NA; J: TRBJ2-3; V: TRBV18; size: NA
CDR3: CASSPPASGRVAGGEQFF; DNA: TGTGCCAGCTCACCACCGGCTAGCGGGAGAGTGGCCGGAGGGGAGCAGTTCTTC; D: TRBD2; J: TRBJ2-1; V: TRBV18; size: NA
CDR3: CASSPGTAQGNQPQHF; DNA: TGTGCCAGCAGCCCGGGGACAGCCCAGGGCAATCAGCCCCAGCATTTT; D: TRBD1; J: TRBJ1-5; V: TRBV7-2; size: NA
CDR3: CASSQGNTIYF; DNA: TGTGCCAGCAGCCAAGGAAACACCATATATTTT; D: NA; J: TRBJ1-3; V: TRBV6-5; size: NA
CDR3: CASSPRPTEAFF; DNA: TGTGCCAGCAGCCCCAGGCCCACTGAAGCTTTCTTT; D: NA; J: TRBJ1-1; V: TRBV21-1; size: NA